This TCR beta chain was profiled in a study of blood T cell repertoires in COVID-19 (dated by TCRdb to about 2020). Notes on the research overall: Collaborator samples came from the United States, Italy and Spain and covered acute and convalescent phases of COVID-19. The material from the prospective study consisted of cDNA or gDNA derived from T cells, B-cell-depleted T cells, or PBMCs. The dataset comprised deeply sampled blood TCRbeta repertoires from subjects exposed to, actively infected with, or recovered from COVID-19. A freely available public database, intended as a resource for researchers studying the immune response to SARS-CoV-2, is where the repertoires were released. Samples came from the ongoing ImmuneRACE study (first 160 participants) plus 1,254 subjects from 6 global collaborators. Sample metadata almost always included a de-identified subject ID, COVID-19 status, age in years and sex. Where available, HLA class I and class II types were taken from metadata supplied by the sample provider and were not determined by assay-based typing.

The immunoSEQ Assay, a bias-controlled multiplex PCR, was used to amplify TCRbeta CDR3 regions from genomic DNA. The authors' analysis ran thus. Nucleated cell counts per sample were estimated from amplification of reference gene primers within the assay. To quantify the absolute abundance of each unique TCRbeta CDR3 rearrangement, sequence reads were collapsed and filtered. For each sample, productive Simpson clonality was calculated as the square root of Simpson's diversity index across productive rearrangements. Not all clones reach the TCRdb copy of this immuneACCESS table, which keeps in-frame sequences only. Checked studies attribute under half of the gap to unresolved V genes and leave the rest unexplained. The DNA gave D and trimming, while V, J and clone size come from that table. Present in this sample are approximately 210,000 clones, 83% of which were seen just once. The ten largest account for approximately 2.6% of the sample.

Each collaborating institution followed its own protocols to collect whole blood in K2EDTA tubes. For TCRbeta analysis, collaborators shipped samples in one of three forms: frozen whole blood, isolated PBMCs, or DNA extracted from either of those sample types. General study outcomes and caveats: The amount of clinical and demographic metadata varied by source and participant and was provided uncurated.

As regards this clone: The clone's antigen remains unknown. Per-base qualities were not stored, and no clone one base away is much larger.

This TCR came from an older woman with active or convalescent COVID-19. The sequenced sample was peripheral blood.

In nucleotides, the sequence is TGTGCCAGCTCACCGATCCAGGCAGAAGCTTTCTTT. Translated, this is CASSPIQAEAFF. The V and J segments used are TRBV18 and TRBJ1-1, with the D gene not clear enough to name. Including the terminal cysteine and phenylalanine, the CDR3 comprises 12 residues. The retained sequence is limited to the CDR3, 36 bases, with the frame set at the first base. CDR1 and CDR2, per the germline V gene, are KGHSH and LQKENI. V lost 3 bases and J lost 8 bases; the stretch between them is 10 bases long.